The source of this TCR beta chain is a study of cytomegalovirus exposure and HLA in healthy donors. The PCR had 60 Vbeta and 13 Jbeta primers. Sequenced by immunoSEQ multiplex PCR; TCRdb stores in-frame clones only, minus some. Here the sample spans more than 150,000 clones, roughly 84% being singletons. Germline CDR1 reads MNHNS; CDR2 reads SASEGT. The V gene end was trimmed by 3 bases and the J gene end by 4 bases; junction bases not matched to a gene: 9. The CDR3 runs to 16 residues. Healthy bone marrow donors formed the donor group. Unrecorded immune exposure was likely among donors, who were nominally healthy when sampled.

The chain is built from TRBV6-1 and TRBJ1-3; 7 bases map to TRBD1. The sequenced sample was PBMCs. The origin of this receptor is a woman between 45 and 65 years old in good health and CMV-seropositive. CDR3 region: CASSDLLGTEGNTIYF. The CDR3 region has the DNA TGTGCCAGCAGTGACCTCCTCGGGACAGAAGGAAACACCATATATTTT.